This entry lists 9 T cell receptor beta chains sequenced from one sample in a study of neurological immune-mediated disorders. The time point was: longitudinal time-point 2. TCRdb re-derived calls from the 5' RACE reads in MiXCR, one entry per CDR3 protein. The profile shows tens of thousands of distinct CDR3 sequences, approximately 5.8% of them singletons. Material for sequencing was PBMCs. Source of these receptors: an older woman with multiple sclerosis.

This clonotype was observed at least ten times. The rearrangement uses TRBV7-9 and TRBJ1-5; D is perhaps TRBD1 (5 bases). The CDR3 has 16 amino acids. V lost 0 bases to trimming and J lost 6 bases, with 15 bases between them. Germline CDR1 SEHNR, CDR2 FQNEAQ (reference sequence). CDR3 amino acids: CASSLAGGGIAQPQHF. The CDR3 DNA reads as TGTGCCAGCAGCTTAGCGGGGGGAGGTATCGCTCAGCCCCAGCATTTT.

This clonotype was observed at least ten times. The genes are TRBV2 and TRBJ2-5; D ambiguous. The CDR3 runs to 14 residues. V shed 0 bases and J shed 4 bases, with 9 bases lying between them. Germline CDR1 is SNHLY and CDR2 is FYNNEI. Here the CDR3 reads CASSEAPGRETQYF. The CDR3 nucleotides read TGTGCCAGCAGTGAAGCGCCGGGCAGAGAGACCCAGTACTTC.

The chain combines TRBV2 with TRBJ2-3; tentative D call: TRBD1 (5 bases). The CDR3 extends over 13 amino acids. In germline, CDR1 is SNHLY, CDR2 FYNNEI. V dropped 7 bases and J dropped 3 bases, with 11 bases sitting between them. The CDR3, as DNA: TGTGCCAGCAAAGTCAGGGAAACAGATACGCAGTATTTT. Its protein product is CASKVRETDTQYF. Full variable domain (rest looked up from reference TRBV2 and TRBJ2-3): EPEVTQTPSHQVTQMGQEVILRCVPISNHLYFYWYRQILGQKVEFLVSFYNNEISEKSEIFDDQFSVERPDGSNFTLKIRSTKLEDSAMYFCASKVRETDTQYFGPGTRLTVL.

In its sample, this clonotype was seen many times. The chain is built from TRBV12-3 or TRBV12-4 and TRBJ1-3, with a tentative D call TRBD1 (5 bases). The germline V and J ends were trimmed by 5 bases and 0 bases, with 11 bases remaining between them. The CDR3 is 15 residues long. As DNA, the CDR3 is TGTGCCAGCAGTCTGAGTGGACACTCTGGAAACACCATATATTTT. It codes for CASSLSGHSGNTIYF.

In its sample, this clonotype was seen many times. The chain employs TRBV7-8 and TRBJ2-7, with TRBD2 identical over 13 bases. CDR1 SGHVS and CDR2 FQNEAQ come from the germline V gene. The trim removed 1 base at V and 4 bases at J, leaving 4 bases unmatched. The CDR3 loop spans 16 amino acids. The CDR3 sequence is CASSLGTSGGFYEQYF. CDR3 nucleotide sequence: TGTGCCAGCAGCTTAGGGACTAGCGGGGGTTTTTACGAGCAGTACTTC.

In its sample, this clonotype was seen many times. The chain carries TRBV2 and TRBJ2-1, with D possibly TRBD1 on 6 matching bases. The germline V and J ends were trimmed by 9 bases and 6 bases, with 24 bases remaining between them. CDR3 length: 16 residues. Germline CDR1 is SNHLY and CDR2 is FYNNEI. The CDR3 sequence: CARERGSGGSPNEQFF. The DNA of the CDR3 is TGTGCCAGGGAGAGAGGGTCTGGGGGCTCACCCAATGAGCAGTTCTTC.

This clonotype was observed at least ten times. The chain employs TRBV7-6 and TRBJ1-2; maybe TRBD1 (6 bases). The germline gives CDR1 SGHVS, CDR2 FNYEAQ. This CDR3 contains 15 residues. V was shortened by 1 base and J by 3 bases, with 12 bases between the two germline ends. For the CDR3, the DNA is TGTGCCAGCAGCTTAGAAGCAGGGGCCGACTATGGCTACACCTTC. Its protein product is CASSLEAGADYGYTF.

This clonotype was picked up many times. The rearrangement joins TRBV27 to TRBJ1-2; possible D gene TRBD1, 6 bases. Germline loops: CDR1 MNHEY, CDR2 SMNVEV (reference sequence). The CDR3 extends over 11 amino acids. Trimming removed 5 bases from V and 8 bases from J, with 9 bases in between. The CDR3 DNA follows: TGTGCCAGCAGTCAGGGGCGGGGCTACACCTTC. Protein product: CASSQGRGYTF.

This clonotype occurred a few times. J is TRBJ2-1 and V is TRBV12-5; 8 bases match TRBD1. The CDR3 consists of 14 residues. Germline trimming cut 2 bases from V and 9 bases from J; bases unmatched to any gene: 6. The germline gives CDR1 LGHNT, CDR2 FRNRAP. The CDR3 DNA reads as TGTGCTAGTGGTTTGCTGGACAGGGCTGGTGAGCAGTTCTTC. Amino acid sequence: CASGLLDRAGEQFF.